What follows is one TCR beta chain and its context. Its matching antigen is unknown. The data are from a study of blood T cells in healthy people across ages. Study-wide findings and caveats: Estimates based on one million T cells were treated as lower bounds. Not knowing donor CMV status may have confounded expanded clonotype changes. Getting older went along with TCR beta diversity per million T cells dropping roughly linearly.

With 5 bases removed from V and 0 bases from J, the gap between germline ends came to 10 bases. This CDR3 has 14 amino acids. Germline loops: CDR1 MNHEY, CDR2 SVGEGT. It was with a sample-barcoded 5' primer and a J-beta primer mix that a second PCR of roughly 6 to 12 cycles was run. Each cDNA molecule carried a tag from a template-switch adaptor that contained 12 random nucleotides. TCRdb reprocessed the 5' RACE reads with MiXCR, giving one entry per CDR3 protein. Of about 830,000 distinct CDR3 sequences in the sample, 55% to 70% were seen once. The sequence was collected from a man aged 30 to 45 in good health. Sequencing was carried out using blood. The J gene is TRBJ2-5, the V gene TRBV6-2 or TRBV6-3; D is uncertain. DNA of the CDR3: TGTGCCAGCAGTCAGACCCGGTACCAAGAGACCCAGTACTTC. Encoded protein: CASSQTRYQETQYF.